The 27 T cell receptor beta chains listed next were all sequenced from one sample in a study of T cell responses to AZD1222 COVID-19 vaccine (dated by TCRdb to the early 2020s). The library came from the immunoSEQ multiplex PCR assay. What TCRdb holds here is the immuneACCESS table cut down to in-frame rearrangements. Part of the clones is not present; checked against another copy, under half of the missing clones reflect an unresolved V gene, and the others are unexplained. The sample table lists about 110,000 clones, just under 95% of them with a count of one. The ten top clones hold roughly 2% of the sample. Read against the paper, the sample's time point label means: baseline before first vaccination. The sample here was peripheral blood, taken on day 0 of AZD1222 vaccination. The source is an adult in good health.

V gene TRBV9 combines with J gene TRBJ2-7; 7 positions match TRBD2. Trimming took 4 bases from V and 3 from J; bases not matched to a gene: 13. The CDR3 runs to 16 residues. Germline CDR1 reads SGDLS; CDR2 reads YYNGEE. CDR3 sequence (DNA): TGTGCCAGCAGCCACCCTAGCGGTTTCGATGACTACGAGCAGTACTTC. Translated, it gives CASSHPSGFDDYEQYF.

The chain links TRBV4-3 to TRBJ1-4; D is ambiguous. CDR1 and CDR2 (germline): LGHNA, YSLEER. The CDR3 sequence is 17 residues long. V was pared by 0 bases and J by 4 bases, with 15 bases between. CDR3: CASSQDRRARNNEKLFF. In nucleotides, the CDR3 is TGCGCCAGCAGCCAAGATAGAAGGGCCAGAAATAATGAAAAACTGTTTTTT.

V and J are TRBV19 and TRBJ1-5; tentative D call: TRBD1 (5 bases). There are 18 residues in the CDR3. The V gene lost 4 bases and the J gene lost 0 bases, with 19 bases spanning the gap. The germline CDR1 and CDR2 sequences are LNHDA and SQIVND (reference sequence). Here the CDR3 DNA reads TGTGCCAGTAGTAGGGGCTGGGCAGTAGTTAATAGCAATCAGCCCCAGCATTTT. This translates into CASSRGWAVVNSNQPQHF.

The chain joins TRBV7-2 to TRBJ2-5; 13 positions agree with TRBD2. Trimming took 4 bases from V and 6 from J; bases not matched to a gene: 14. The CDR3 contains 18 residues. Germline loops: CDR1 SGHTA, CDR2 FQGNSA. For the CDR3, the DNA is TGTGCCAGCAGCTATACTAGCGGGGGGGCCGCTTTCGTAAAGACCCAGTACTTC. This translates into CASSYTSGGAAFVKTQYF.

This chain uses TRBV19 with TRBJ2-1; a weak D match, TRBD1 (7 bases). Germline values: CDR1 LNHDA, CDR2 SQIVND (reference sequence). Trimming stripped 9 bases from V and 5 bases from J, with 17 bases between. The CDR3 loop spans 14 amino acids. CDR3 bases: TGTGCCAGCCAGACAGGGAGGATGAACAATGAGCAGTTCTTC. Translation: CASQTGRMNNEQFF.

V gene TRBV12-5 combines with J gene TRBJ1-5, with D possibly being TRBD1 (6 bases). The CDR3 runs to 15 residues. Germline values: CDR1 LGHNT, CDR2 FRNRAP. Trimming cost V 3 bases and J 6 bases, with 15 bases left between them. CDR3 nucleotides: TGTGCTAGTGGTTTTGGTGGGGGGGCAGGTCAGCCCCAGCATTTT. This translates into CASGFGGGAGQPQHF.

The chain recombines TRBV3-1 (or the pseudogene TRBV3-2) with TRBJ2-3; D not resolved. The V gene lost 3 bases and the J gene lost 5 bases, with 3 bases spanning the gap. Germline V gene data show CDR1 as LGHDT and CDR2 as YNNKEL (reference sequence). The CDR3 runs 11 residues. The CDR3 sequence: CASSQGDTQYF. The DNA of the CDR3 is TGTGCCAGCAGCCAGGGAGATACGCAGTATTTT.

CDR3 sequence reads: CASGLLGTSETQYF. The CDR3 coding sequence is TGTGCTAGTGGTTTATTGGGGACATCGGAGACCCAGTACTTC. The chain employs TRBV12-5 and TRBJ2-5; D perhaps matches TRBD1 (6 bases). The CDR3 contains 14 residues. V gave up 3 bases and J gave up 5 bases, with 13 bases separating them. Germline V gives CDR1 LGHNT, CDR2 FRNRAP.

The J gene is TRBJ2-1, the V gene TRBV5-1; D uncertain. Per germline, CDR1 SGHRS and CDR2 YFSETQ. The CDR3 sequence is 15 residues long. With 7 bases removed from V and 1 base from J, the gap between germline ends came to 15 bases. The CDR3 is CASVLDPTSYNEQFF. The CDR3 region has the DNA TGCGCCAGCGTTCTGGACCCGACGTCCTACAATGAGCAGTTCTTC.

This chain links TRBV7-3 with TRBJ1-1; TRBD1 is a possible D gene (6 bases). There are 14 residues in the CDR3. Germline V CDR1 and CDR2: SGHTA, FQGTGA. V was clipped by 5 bases and J by 1 base, with 11 bases between them. As DNA, the CDR3 is TGTGCCAGCAGCCCAGGGGTCCGGAACACTGAAGCTTTCTTT. This gives the protein CASSPGVRNTEAFF. Full variable domain (rest looked up from reference TRBV7-3 and TRBJ1-1): GAGVSQTPSNKVTEKGKYVELRCDPISGHTALYWYRQSLGQGPEFLIYFQGTGAADDSGLPNDRFFAVRPEGSVSTLKIQRTERGDSAVYLCASSPGVRNTEAFFGQGTRLTVV.

The chain combines TRBV2 with TRBJ1-1; D is unclear. Germline V gene lookup returns CDR1 SNHLY and CDR2 FYNNEI. The CDR3 is made up of 13 amino acids. Here the CDR3 DNA reads TGTGCTACGACGCCCGACATGAACACTGAAGCTTTCTTT. This encodes CATTPDMNTEAFF.

The table lists this clone with a count of one. V is TRBV12-3 or TRBV12-4 and J is TRBJ2-3; D gene ambiguous. The CDR3 length is 10 residues. Trimming pared 8 bases from V and 7 bases from J, leaving 7 bases between. The DNA of the CDR3 is TGTGCCAGCGGCTCAAATACGCAGTATTTT. It specifies CASGSNTQYF.

This chain links TRBV7-8 with TRBJ1-1, with D maybe TRBD1 (5 bases). In germline, CDR1 is SGHVS, CDR2 FQNEAQ. The V gene lost 3 bases and the J gene lost 11 bases, with 16 bases spanning the gap. This CDR3 has 13 residues. The CDR3 DNA follows: TGTGCCAGCAGCTTTAAGTCGGGGGGGTTGGCTTTCTTT. It specifies CASSFKSGGLAFF.

The CDR3 loop is CASSLTGIYSPLHF. The CDR3 DNA reads TGTGCCAGCAGTTTAACAGGGATTTATTCACCCCTCCACTTT. The V call is TRBV27, the J call TRBJ1-6; possibly TRBD1 for D (6 bases). Germline V gives CDR1 MNHEY, CDR2 SMNVEV (reference sequence). V was clipped by 2 bases and J by 8 bases, with 10 bases between them. The CDR3 loop spans 14 amino acids.

The chain combines TRBV4-1 with TRBJ1-1, with unresolved D. Trimming shortened V by 0 bases and J by 10 bases, and 18 bases separated the two germline ends. CDR1 is MGHRA and CDR2 is YSYEKL in the germline V gene. The CDR3 totals 15 residues. This chain's CDR3 is CASSQDQSLSQRAFF. The CDR3, as DNA: TGCGCCAGCAGCCAAGATCAGTCCCTTTCTCAGCGAGCTTTCTTT.

DNA for the CDR3: TGTGCCAGCAGTGCCGCCGGACTAGCGGGACCTTCCGGGGAGCTGTTTTTT. Its translation is CASSAAGLAGPSGELFF. This chain joins TRBV6-1 and TRBJ2-2, with TRBD2 matching 12 bases. The CDR3 spans 17 residues. After removal of 4 bases from V and 6 bases from J, the junction contained 9 bases not matched to a gene. Per germline, CDR1 MNHNS and CDR2 SASEGT.

The V call is TRBV6-5, the J call TRBJ1-3, with 7 bases matching TRBD1. V gave up 6 bases and J gave up 0 bases; unmatched junction bases: 2. This CDR3 spans 14 amino acids. CDR1 and CDR2 from the germline V gene are MNHEY and SVGAGI. CDR3 sequence: CASSRDSSGNTIYF. The CDR3 DNA follows: TGTGCCAGCAGCCGGGACAGCTCTGGAAACACCATATATTTT.

The genes are TRBV5-1 and TRBJ1-1; D might be TRBD1 (5 bases). Per germline, CDR1 SGHRS and CDR2 YFSETQ. The CDR3 contains 15 residues. Trimming shortened V by 4 bases and J by 3 bases, and 16 bases separated the two germline ends. CDR3 amino acids: CASSGDLGVDTEAFF. In DNA, the CDR3 is TGCGCCAGCAGCGGGGACCTAGGGGTAGACACTGAAGCTTTCTTT.

The chain links TRBV28 to TRBJ2-5; D possibly corresponds to TRBD1 (5 bases). CDR1 MDHEN and CDR2 SYDVKM come from the germline V gene. V was pared by 2 bases and J by 1 base, with 8 bases between. The CDR3 covers 14 residues. The CDR3 DNA follows: TGTGCCAGCAGTTTAGACAGTCTCCAAGAGACCCAGTACTTC. It is translated as CASSLDSLQETQYF.

The rearrangement links TRBV5-6 to TRBJ1-6; D not resolved. V lost 0 bases, J lost 8 bases, and 18 bases lay in between. This CDR3 is 17 amino acids long. Germline CDR1 is SGHDT and CDR2 is YYEEEE. CDR3 protein: CASSLASTRVGHSPLHF. The CDR3 nucleotides are TGTGCCAGCAGCTTGGCCTCCACGAGGGTCGGGCATTCACCCCTCCACTTT.

This sequence joins TRBV28 and TRBJ1-5, with D possibly being TRBD1 (6 bases). In germline, CDR1 is MDHEN, CDR2 SYDVKM. The V gene lost 4 bases and the J gene lost 6 bases, with 19 bases spanning the gap. The CDR3 has 16 residues. CDR3 region: CASSSLQGRFRQPQHF. CDR3 DNA: TGTGCCAGCAGTTCCCTGCAGGGGCGATTCCGTCAGCCCCAGCATTTT.

The chain links TRBV21-1 to TRBJ2-3; the listed D gene, TRBD1, was not tested against the DNA. TRBV21-1 is a documented pseudogene. This CDR3 is built from 19 residues. CDR3 in amino acids: CASTLGRGGAKASTDTQYF. DNA for the CDR3: TGTGCCAGCACTCTTGGGCGAGGGGGAGCAAAGGCTAGCACAGATACGCAGTATTTT.

The CDR3 sequence: CSARPVAEQFF. DNA for the CDR3: TGCAGTGCTAGACCGGTAGCTGAGCAGTTCTTC. The chain links TRBV20-1 to TRBJ2-1; no clear D gene. This CDR3 region has 11 residues. V was cut by 2 bases and J by 9 bases, with 8 bases left in between. In germline, CDR1 is DFQATT, CDR2 SNEGSKA (reference sequence).

The chain joins TRBV7-8 to TRBJ1-1, with D perhaps matching TRBD1 (6 bases). This CDR3 has 15 amino acids. Trimming took off 2 bases at V and 1 base at J, with 11 bases between the two ends. The germline V gene encodes CDR1 SGHVS and CDR2 FQNEAQ. The CDR3 DNA is TGTGCCAGCAGCTTACAGCCAGGGGAGAACACTGAAGCTTTCTTT. This sequence encodes CASSLQPGENTEAFF. Combining the CDR3 with reference TRBV7-8 and TRBJ1-1 gives the whole variable domain GAGVSQSPRYKVAKRGQDVALRCDPISGHVSLFWYQQALGQGPEFLTYFQNEAQLDKSGLPSDRFFAERPEGSVSTLKIQRTQQEDSAVYLCASSLQPGENTEAFFGQGTRLTVV.

CDR3 region: CAWSPIYGYTF. The CDR3 DNA sequence: TGTGCCTGGAGTCCCATTTATGGCTACACCTTC. V gene TRBV30 combines with J gene TRBJ1-2; D is ambiguous. The germline V gene encodes CDR1 GTSNPN and CDR2 SVGIG (reference sequence). Trimming removed 2 bases from V and 5 bases from J, with 6 bases in between. The CDR3 spans 11 residues.

The chain links TRBV4-1 to TRBJ2-1; possible D gene TRBD1, 5 bases. CDR3 size: 13 residues. Trimming took 0 bases from V and 8 from J, leaving 8 bases between them. CDR1 and CDR2 from the germline V gene are MGHRA and YSYEKL. CDR3 protein: CASSQESRDEQFF. The CDR3 DNA follows: TGCGCCAGCAGCCAAGAGTCCAGGGATGAGCAGTTCTTC.

The V and J genes are TRBV6-5 and TRBJ1-5; 9 bases are shared with TRBD1. Germline V lookup: CDR1 MNHEY, CDR2 SVGAGI. J was trimmed by 6 bases and V by 6 bases; bases with no gene match: 9. This CDR3 is built from 15 residues. The CDR3: CASREDRGSIQPQHF. CDR3 sequence (DNA): TGTGCCAGCAGGGAGGACAGGGGAAGTATTCAGCCCCAGCATTTT.